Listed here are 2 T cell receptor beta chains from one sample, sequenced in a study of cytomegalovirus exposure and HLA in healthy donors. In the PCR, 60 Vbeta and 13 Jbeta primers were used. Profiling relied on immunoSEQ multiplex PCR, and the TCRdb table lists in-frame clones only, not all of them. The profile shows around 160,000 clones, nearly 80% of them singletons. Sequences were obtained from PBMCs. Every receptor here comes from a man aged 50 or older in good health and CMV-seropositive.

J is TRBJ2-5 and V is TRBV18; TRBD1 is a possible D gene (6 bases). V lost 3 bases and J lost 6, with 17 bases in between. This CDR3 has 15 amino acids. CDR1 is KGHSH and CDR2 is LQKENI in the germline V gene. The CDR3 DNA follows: TGTGCCAGCTCACCGCCCGACAGGCTTGGAAAGACCCAGTACTTC. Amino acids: CASSPPDRLGKTQYF.

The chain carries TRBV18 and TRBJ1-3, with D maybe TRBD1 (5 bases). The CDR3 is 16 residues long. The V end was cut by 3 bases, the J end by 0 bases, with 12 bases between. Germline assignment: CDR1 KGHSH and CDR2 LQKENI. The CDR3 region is CASSPMTDNSGNTIYF. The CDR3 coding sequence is TGTGCCAGCTCACCCATGACGGACAACTCTGGAAACACCATATATTTT.